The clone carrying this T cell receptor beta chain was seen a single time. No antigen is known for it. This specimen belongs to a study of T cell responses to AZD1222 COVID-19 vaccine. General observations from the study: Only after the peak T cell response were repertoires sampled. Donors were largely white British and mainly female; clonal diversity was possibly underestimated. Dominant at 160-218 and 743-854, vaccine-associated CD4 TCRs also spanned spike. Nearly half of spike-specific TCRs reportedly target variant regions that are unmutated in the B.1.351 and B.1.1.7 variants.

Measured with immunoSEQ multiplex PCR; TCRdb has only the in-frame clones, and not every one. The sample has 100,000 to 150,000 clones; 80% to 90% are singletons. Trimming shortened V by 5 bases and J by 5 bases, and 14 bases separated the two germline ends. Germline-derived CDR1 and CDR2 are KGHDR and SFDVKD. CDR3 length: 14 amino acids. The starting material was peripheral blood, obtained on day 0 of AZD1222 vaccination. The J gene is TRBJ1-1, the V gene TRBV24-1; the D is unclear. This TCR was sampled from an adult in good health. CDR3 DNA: TGTGCCACCAGTGCGTCCGGGCCGCGGACTGAAGCTTTCTTT. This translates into CATSASGPRTEAFF.